What follows describes a single T cell receptor (beta chain). This specimen comes from a study of blood T cell repertoires in COVID-19. Whole-study context: From the United States, Italy and Spain came samples of acute and convalescent COVID-19.

The CDR3 sequence is 13 residues long. Germline CDR1 is LNHDA and CDR2 is SQIVND (reference sequence). With 2 bases removed from V and 4 bases from J, the gap between germline ends came to 7 bases. Original methodology: Nucleated cell number was recorded as an estimate derived from reference gene primer amplification. Produced via immunoSEQ multiplex PCR; TCRdb's table is partial and in-frame only. V and J calls plus clone size are reproduced from that table; the DNA served to infer D and trimming. The table includes roughly 72,000 clones, roughly 80% detected once. The rearrangement links TRBV19 to TRBJ2-3; possible D gene TRBD1, 6 bases. The clonotype originates from a man in his sixties or seventies who had recovered from COVID-19. Sequenced input: peripheral blood. Written as DNA, the CDR3 is TGTGCCAGTAGTATAAACAGGGCAGATACGCAGTATTTT. It encodes CASSINRADTQYF. The whole variable domain, remainder taken from reference TRBV19 and TRBJ2-3, is DGGITQSPKYLFRKEGQNVTLSCEQNLNHDAMYWYRQDPGQGLRLIYYSQIVNDFQKGDIAEGYSVSREKKESFPLTVTSAQKNPTAFYLCASSINRADTQYFGPGTRLTVL.